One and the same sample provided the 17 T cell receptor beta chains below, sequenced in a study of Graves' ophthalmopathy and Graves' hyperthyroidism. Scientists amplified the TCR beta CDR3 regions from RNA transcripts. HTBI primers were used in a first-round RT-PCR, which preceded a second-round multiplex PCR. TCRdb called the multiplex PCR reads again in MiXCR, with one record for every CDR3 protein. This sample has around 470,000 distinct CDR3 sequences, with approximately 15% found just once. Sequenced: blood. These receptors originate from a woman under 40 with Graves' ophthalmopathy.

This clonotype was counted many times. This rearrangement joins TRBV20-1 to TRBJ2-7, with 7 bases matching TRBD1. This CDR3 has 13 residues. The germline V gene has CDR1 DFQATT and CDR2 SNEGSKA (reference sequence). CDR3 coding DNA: TGCAGCGTTAGGGGGCATCTGGGCTACGAGCAGTACTTC. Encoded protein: CSVRGHLGYEQYF.

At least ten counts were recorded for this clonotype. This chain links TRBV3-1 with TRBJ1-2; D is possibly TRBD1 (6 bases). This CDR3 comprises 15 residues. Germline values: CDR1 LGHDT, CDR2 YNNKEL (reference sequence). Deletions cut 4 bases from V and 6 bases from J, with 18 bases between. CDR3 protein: CASSRDFRGADGYTF. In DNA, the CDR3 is TGTGCCAGCAGCCGCGACTTTAGGGGGGCAGATGGCTACACCTTC.

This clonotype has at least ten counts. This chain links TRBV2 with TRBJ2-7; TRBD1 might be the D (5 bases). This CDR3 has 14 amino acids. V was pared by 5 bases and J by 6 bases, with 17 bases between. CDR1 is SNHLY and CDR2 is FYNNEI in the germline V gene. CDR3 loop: CASSYVRWGPEQYF. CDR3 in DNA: TGTGCCAGCAGTTACGTACGATGGGGCCCCGAGCAGTACTTC.

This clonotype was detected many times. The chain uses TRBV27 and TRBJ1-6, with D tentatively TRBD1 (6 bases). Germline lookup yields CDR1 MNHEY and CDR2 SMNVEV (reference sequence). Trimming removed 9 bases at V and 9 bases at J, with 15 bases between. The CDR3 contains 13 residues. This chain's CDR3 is CASVPGHLSPLHF. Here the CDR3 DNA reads TGTGCCAGTGTGCCGGGACACCTTTCACCCCTCCACTTT.

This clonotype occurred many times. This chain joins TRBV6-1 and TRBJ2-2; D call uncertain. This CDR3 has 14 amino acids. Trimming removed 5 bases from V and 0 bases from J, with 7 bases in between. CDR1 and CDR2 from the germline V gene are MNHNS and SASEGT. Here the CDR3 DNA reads TGTGCCAGCAGTAGGCAGGCGAACACCGGGGAGCTGTTTTTT. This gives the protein CASSRQANTGELFF.

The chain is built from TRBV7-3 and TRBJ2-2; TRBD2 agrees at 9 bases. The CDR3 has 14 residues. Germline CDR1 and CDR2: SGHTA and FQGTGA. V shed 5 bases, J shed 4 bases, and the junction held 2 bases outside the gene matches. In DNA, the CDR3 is TGTGCCAGCAGCAATAGCGGGGGCACCGGGGAGCTGTTTTTT. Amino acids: CASSNSGGTGELFF.

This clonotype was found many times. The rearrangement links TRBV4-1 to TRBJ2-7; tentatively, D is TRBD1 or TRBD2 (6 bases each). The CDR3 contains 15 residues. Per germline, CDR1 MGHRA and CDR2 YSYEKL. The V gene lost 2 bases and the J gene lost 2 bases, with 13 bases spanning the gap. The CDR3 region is CASSQRGDSPYEQYF. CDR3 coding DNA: TGCGCCAGCAGCCAAAGGGGGGACTCACCCTACGAGCAGTACTTC.

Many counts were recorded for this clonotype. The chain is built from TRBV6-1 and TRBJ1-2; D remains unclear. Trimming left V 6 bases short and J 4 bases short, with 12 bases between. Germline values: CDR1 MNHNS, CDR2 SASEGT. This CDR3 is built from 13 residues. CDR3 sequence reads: CASSIADGYGYTF. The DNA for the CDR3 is TGTGCCAGCAGCATAGCGGACGGCTATGGCTACACCTTC.

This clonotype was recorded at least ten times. For the CDR3, the DNA is TGTGCCAGCAGTGCGGACGGGGGCGAGCAGTACTTC. Translation gives CASSADGGEQYF. V usage is TRBV12-3 or TRBV12-4 and J usage is TRBJ2-7; tentatively, D is TRBD2 (6 bases). The CDR3 is made up of 12 amino acids. Trimming left V 5 bases short and J 6 bases short, with 11 bases between.

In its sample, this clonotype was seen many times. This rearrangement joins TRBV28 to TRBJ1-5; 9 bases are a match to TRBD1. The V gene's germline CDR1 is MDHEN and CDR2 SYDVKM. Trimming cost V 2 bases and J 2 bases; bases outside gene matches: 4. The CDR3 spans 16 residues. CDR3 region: CASSLGGTGRNQPQHF. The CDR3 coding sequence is TGTGCCAGCAGTTTAGGGGGGACAGGGCGCAATCAGCCCCAGCATTTT.

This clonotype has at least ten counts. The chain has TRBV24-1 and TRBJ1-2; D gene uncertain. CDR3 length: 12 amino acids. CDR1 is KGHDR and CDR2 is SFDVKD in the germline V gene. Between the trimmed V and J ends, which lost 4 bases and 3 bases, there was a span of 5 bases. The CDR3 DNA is TGTGCCACCAGTGACTCGCACTATGGCTACACCTTC. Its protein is CATSDSHYGYTF.

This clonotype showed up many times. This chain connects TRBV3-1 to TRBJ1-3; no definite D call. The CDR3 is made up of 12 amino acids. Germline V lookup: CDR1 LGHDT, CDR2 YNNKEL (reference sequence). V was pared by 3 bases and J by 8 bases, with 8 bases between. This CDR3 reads CASSQSGDTIYF. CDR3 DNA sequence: TGTGCCAGCAGCCAGAGCGGAGACACCATATATTTT.

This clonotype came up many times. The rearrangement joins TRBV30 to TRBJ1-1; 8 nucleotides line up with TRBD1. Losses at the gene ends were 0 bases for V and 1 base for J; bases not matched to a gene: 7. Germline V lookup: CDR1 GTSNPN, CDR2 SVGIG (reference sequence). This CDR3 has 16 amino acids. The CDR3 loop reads CAWSVLGQGANTEAFF. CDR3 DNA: TGTGCCTGGAGTGTACTGGGGCAGGGGGCGAACACTGAAGCTTTCTTT.

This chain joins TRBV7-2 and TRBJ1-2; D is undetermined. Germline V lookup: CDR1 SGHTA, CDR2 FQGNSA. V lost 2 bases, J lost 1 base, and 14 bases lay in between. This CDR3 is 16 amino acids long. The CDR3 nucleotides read TGTGCCAGCAGCTTAACGCCGTCGACTCTTAACTATGGCTACACCTTC. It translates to CASSLTPSTLNYGYTF.

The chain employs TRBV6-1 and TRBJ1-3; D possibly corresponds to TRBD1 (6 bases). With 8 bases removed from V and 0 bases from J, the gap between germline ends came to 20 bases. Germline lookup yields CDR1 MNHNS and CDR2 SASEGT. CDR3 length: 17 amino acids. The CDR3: CASRGSGTLGSGNTIYF. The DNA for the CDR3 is TGTGCCAGCCGCGGATCCGGGACACTCGGCTCTGGAAACACCATATATTTT.

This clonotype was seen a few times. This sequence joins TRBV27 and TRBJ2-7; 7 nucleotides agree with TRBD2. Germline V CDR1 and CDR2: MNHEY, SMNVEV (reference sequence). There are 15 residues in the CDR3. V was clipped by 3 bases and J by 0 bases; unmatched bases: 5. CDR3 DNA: TGTGCCAGCAGTTTTTACGGGGGGAGCTCCTACGAGCAGTACTTC. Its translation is CASSFYGGSSYEQYF.

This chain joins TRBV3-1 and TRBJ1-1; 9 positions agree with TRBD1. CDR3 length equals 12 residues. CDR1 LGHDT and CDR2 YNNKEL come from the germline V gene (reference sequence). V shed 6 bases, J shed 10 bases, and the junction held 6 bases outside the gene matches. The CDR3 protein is CASRHRGRRAFF. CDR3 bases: TGTGCCAGCAGACACAGGGGGCGTCGAGCTTTCTTT.